What follows are 26 T cell receptor beta chains derived from one specimen sequenced in a study of blood T cell repertoires in COVID-19. Measured with immunoSEQ multiplex PCR; TCRdb has only the in-frame clones, and not every one. The sample has 240,000 or so clones, around 81% seen once. Input material: peripheral blood. These receptors all come from a young man who had recovered from COVID-19.

This chain links TRBV11-2 with TRBJ2-5; possible D gene TRBD1, 6 bases. This CDR3 has 14 amino acids. Germline-derived CDR1 and CDR2 are SGHAT and FQNNGV. Deletions cut 4 bases from V and 5 bases from J, with 14 bases between. The CDR3 protein is CASSSDPGVETQYF. The CDR3 DNA reads TGTGCCAGCAGCTCTGACCCAGGGGTCGAGACCCAGTACTTC.

The J gene is TRBJ1-2, the V gene TRBV28; 7 positions agree with TRBD1. Germline lookup yields CDR1 MDHEN and CDR2 SYDVKM. V lost 7 bases and J lost 6; bases outside the gene matches: 11. This CDR3 has 14 amino acids. The CDR3, as DNA: TGTGCCAGCACCGGACAGGTCGCTAGTAATGGCTACACCTTC. It translates to CASTGQVASNGYTF.

CDR3 in DNA: TGTGCCAGCGGCCCAACAGGGGGCAATCAGCCCCAGCATTTT. Its protein is CASGPTGGNQPQHF. The chain recombines TRBV6-5 with TRBJ1-5; 7 bases are shared with TRBD1. Unmatched junction bases numbered 6, after V lost 8 bases and J lost 2 bases. CDR3 length: 14 residues. Per germline, CDR1 MNHEY and CDR2 SVGAGI.

V usage is TRBV9 and J usage is TRBJ2-5, with 9 bases aligning to TRBD1. The V gene end was trimmed by 2 bases and the J gene end by 4 bases; junction bases not matched to a gene: 9. Germline values: CDR1 SGDLS, CDR2 YYNGEE. The CDR3 length is 16 residues. CDR3: CASSVSSGTGRETQYF. The DNA of the CDR3 is TGTGCCAGCAGCGTCTCCTCCGGGACAGGGAGAGAGACCCAGTACTTC. Full variable domain (remainder filled in from reference TRBV9 and TRBJ2-5): DSGVTQTPKHLITATGQRVTLRCSPRSGDLSVYWYQQSLDQGLQFLIQYYNGEERAKGNILERFSAQQFPDLHSELNLSSLELGDSALYFCASSVSSGTGRETQYFGPGTRLLVL.

This clone was counted many times. Compared with germline, one end of the junction differs, possibly owing to a read error. The J gene is TRBJ1-1, the V gene TRBV4-1; D ambiguous. This CDR3 has 13 amino acids. CDR1 is MGHRA and CDR2 is YSYEKL in the germline V gene. The CDR3 reads CASSQDLNPRPLW. The CDR3, as DNA: TGCGCCAGCAGCCAAGATCTGAATCCCAGGCCCCTTTGG.

The gene calls are TRBV6-6 and TRBJ2-1, with a weak D call TRBD2 (6 bases). The germline gives CDR1 MNHNY, CDR2 SVGAGI (reference sequence). The CDR3 extends over 14 amino acids. Trimming removed 7 bases at V and 7 bases at J, with 17 bases between. The CDR3 sequence is CASTGTAVSNEQFF. CDR3 coding DNA: TGTGCCAGCACCGGGACTGCCGTATCGAATGAGCAGTTCTTC.

The chain has TRBV5-1 and TRBJ1-4; D might be TRBD1 (6 bases). The V and J ends lost 0 bases and 8 bases respectively, with 11 bases between them. CDR3 size: 14 residues. CDR1 is SGHRS, CDR2 YFSETQ, per germline. The CDR3 region has the DNA TGCGCCAGCAGCTTGGGTCAGGGGCGGGAAAAACTGTTTTTT. Protein: CASSLGQGREKLFF.

The chain couples TRBV5-5 to TRBJ1-3; D not resolved. Trimming cost V 2 bases and J 1 base, with 7 bases left between them. CDR3 length: 14 amino acids. Germline CDR1 reads SGHKS; CDR2 reads YYEKEE (reference sequence). The CDR3 sequence is CASSFPTSGNTIYF. CDR3 sequence (DNA): TGTGCCAGCAGCTTTCCTACGTCTGGAAACACCATATATTTT.

The V gene is TRBV11-2, the J gene TRBJ2-7, with 8 positions matching TRBD1. Losses at the gene ends were 5 bases for V and 3 bases for J; bases not matched to a gene: 6. The CDR3 is 14 residues long. Germline V gene sequence: CDR1 SGHAT, CDR2 FQNNGV. CDR3: CASSTYRGNYEQYF. The DNA of the CDR3 is TGTGCCAGCAGCACATACAGGGGGAACTACGAGCAGTACTTC. Complete variable domain (other parts from reference TRBV11-2 and TRBJ2-7): EAGVAQSPRYKIIEKRQSVAFWCNPISGHATLYWYQQILGQGPKLLIQFQNNGVVDDSQLPKDRFSAERLKGVDSTLKIQPAKLEDSAVYLCASSTYRGNYEQYFGPGTRLTVT.

The chain couples TRBV3-1 (or the pseudogene TRBV3-2) to TRBJ1-2; 9 positions agree with TRBD1. Unmatched junction bases numbered 9, after V lost 6 bases and J lost 7 bases. The CDR3 has 14 amino acids. Germline assignment: CDR1 LGHDT and CDR2 YNNKEL (reference sequence). Written as DNA, the CDR3 is TGTGCCAGCAGGAAAGGACAGGGGTCGCGTGGCTACACCTTC. Translating gives CASRKGQGSRGYTF.

J is TRBJ2-3 and V is TRBV10-3; 8 bases agree with TRBD1. The CDR3 is made up of 15 amino acids. V was pared by 2 bases and J by 4 bases, with 5 bases of the junction left unmatched. Germline values: CDR1 ENHRY, CDR2 SYGVKD. The CDR3 sequence is CAISEGQGGADTQYF. The CDR3 DNA is TGTGCCATCAGTGAGGGACAGGGTGGGGCAGATACGCAGTATTTT.

This clone showed up just a few times. The J gene is TRBJ1-2, the V gene TRBV6-1, with D possibly being TRBD1 (6 bases). This CDR3 has 16 amino acids. The germline V and J ends were trimmed by 1 base and 4 bases, with 16 bases remaining between them. Germline CDR1 and CDR2: MNHNS and SASEGT. CDR3 DNA: TGTGCCAGCAGTGAAGAAACAGGGCGGCCCTCCTATGGCTACACCTTC. It encodes CASSEETGRPSYGYTF.

In its sample, this clone was seen once. The chain recombines TRBV6-5 with TRBJ1-3, with unresolved D. The V end was cut by 7 bases, the J end by 3 bases, with 10 bases between. The CDR3 is 13 amino acids. The germline CDR1 and CDR2 sequences are MNHEY and SVGAGI. CDR3 sequence reads: CASIKEYGNTIYF. In DNA form, the CDR3 reads TGTGCCAGCATCAAGGAGTATGGAAACACCATATATTTT.

The sample holds one count of this clone. V and J are TRBV2 and TRBJ2-2; D not resolved. CDR3 length equals 12 residues. Germline V CDR1 and CDR2: SNHLY, FYNNEI. V lost 5 bases and J 4 bases, leaving 5 bases between the germline ends. Here the CDR3 reads CASSYTTGELFF. DNA of the CDR3: TGTGCCAGCAGTTACACCACCGGGGAGCTGTTTTTT.

This clone was seen a single time. The chain is built from TRBV11-2 and TRBJ1-2; maybe TRBD1 (5 bases). Germline-derived CDR1 and CDR2 are SGHAT and FQNNGV. Trimming left V 8 bases short and J 7 bases short, with 11 bases between. The CDR3 length is 11 residues. CDR3 sequence reads: CASGGGLGYTF. CDR3 sequence (DNA): TGTGCCAGCGGGGGGGGACTTGGCTACACCTTC.

This rearrangement joins TRBV2 to TRBJ2-3; D is perhaps TRBD2 (6 bases). V lost 4 bases, J lost 2 bases, and 13 bases lay in between. Germline lookup yields CDR1 SNHLY and CDR2 FYNNEI. The CDR3 runs to 15 residues. The CDR3 sequence is CASSGGGTYTDTQYF. The CDR3 coding sequence is TGTGCCAGCAGTGGGGGCGGGACGTACACAGATACGCAGTATTTT.

The CDR3 DNA is TGCGCCAGCAGCCCCCGGACAGGGAATAATGGGGGCTACACCTTC. This sequence encodes CASSPRTGNNGGYTF. V and J are TRBV5-1 and TRBJ1-2; 8 bases are shared with TRBD1. CDR1 is SGHRS and CDR2 is YFSETQ in the germline V gene. The trim removed 4 bases at V and 8 bases at J, leaving 13 bases unmatched. This CDR3 comprises 15 residues.

This clone turned up a few times. This may arise from a read error, as a much more abundant clone is one base away. The V gene is TRBV11-3, the J gene TRBJ1-1; D possibly corresponds to TRBD1 (5 bases). V lost 3 bases and J lost 1, with 9 bases in between. CDR3 length equals 14 residues. Germline CDR1 and CDR2: SGHNT and YENEEA. The CDR3 nucleotides are TGTGCCAGCAGCTTCGGAACAGGGAACACTGAAGCTTTCTTT. This codes for CASSFGTGNTEAFF.

The gene calls are TRBV5-1 and TRBJ2-6; D is uncertain. Germline CDR1 and CDR2: SGHRS and YFSETQ. The CDR3 spans 15 residues. V was clipped by 0 bases and J by 0 bases, with 4 bases between them. As DNA, the CDR3 is TGCGCCAGCAGCTTGGATATCTCTGGGGCCAACGTCCTGACTTTC. It codes for CASSLDISGANVLTF.

The chain joins TRBV12-3 or TRBV12-4 to TRBJ1-5; perhaps TRBD1 as D (6 bases). V lost 7 bases and J lost 7, with 14 bases in between. CDR3 size: 13 residues. The CDR3 here is CASNLAGVQPQHF. The CDR3 DNA follows: TGTGCCAGCAACCTAGCAGGGGTACAGCCCCAGCATTTT.

This rearrangement joins TRBV28 to TRBJ1-1, with 10 bases fitting TRBD1. CDR1 is MDHEN and CDR2 is SYDVKM in the germline V gene. The CDR3 sequence is 13 residues long. The J segment lost 11 bases and the V segment lost 7 bases, leaving 10 bases of the junction unmatched. The CDR3 nucleotides are TGTGCCAGCACCCCGACAGGGGGCCGTAGGGCTTTCTTT. Amino acids: CASTPTGGRRAFF.

The rearrangement uses TRBV5-6 and TRBJ1-6, with no clear D. V lost 3 bases to trimming and J lost 1 base, with 8 bases between them. The CDR3 runs 15 residues. Germline lookup yields CDR1 SGHDT and CDR2 YYEEEE. CDR3 bases: TGTGCCAGCAGCTCCGAGCCATCCTATAATTCACCCCTCCACTTT. Its translation: CASSSEPSYNSPLHF. The entire variable domain, with the rest obtained from reference TRBV5-6 and TRBJ1-6, is as follows: DAGVTQSPTHLIKTRGQQVTLRCSPKSGHDTVSWYQQALGQGPQFIFQYYEEEERQRGNFPDRFSGHQFPNYSSELNVNALLLGDSALYLCASSSEPSYNSPLHFGNGTRLTVT.

V and J are TRBV11-3 and TRBJ2-3; D may be TRBD1 (6 bases). The germline gives CDR1 SGHNT, CDR2 YENEEA. The CDR3 sequence is 15 residues long. The ends were cut back, 5 bases at V and 3 bases at J, with 15 bases in the middle. CDR3 region: CASSQKQGATDTQYF. The CDR3 coding sequence is TGTGCCAGCAGCCAAAAACAGGGAGCAACAGATACGCAGTATTTT.

The table lists this clone with a few counts. This chain uses TRBV28 with TRBJ1-3; D is perhaps TRBD1 (5 bases). Germline V gene sequence: CDR1 MDHEN, CDR2 SYDVKM. The V and J ends lost 3 bases and 4 bases respectively, with 16 bases between them. This CDR3 is built from 16 residues. The CDR3 coding sequence is TGTGCCAGCAGTTTGTCGGGGGTAATAGTCGGAAACACCATATATTTT. Its translation is CASSLSGVIVGNTIYF.

This clone has just a few counts. The chain couples TRBV2 to TRBJ1-4; D unresolved. V lost 7 bases to trimming and J lost 7 bases, with 13 bases between them. Germline values: CDR1 SNHLY, CDR2 FYNNEI. CDR3 length: 13 residues. The CDR3 DNA sequence: TGTGCCAGCAAGGAGGGCCGTGGTGAAAAACTGTTTTTT. It encodes CASKEGRGEKLFF.

The chain has TRBV11-1 and TRBJ2-1; D is uncertain. V lost 5 bases and J lost 0, with 14 bases in between. The V gene's germline CDR1 is SGHAT and CDR2 FQDESV (reference sequence). This CDR3 comprises 16 residues. The CDR3 sequence is CASSLVQAASYNEQFF. The DNA of the CDR3 is TGTGCCAGCAGCCTGGTGCAAGCTGCCTCCTACAATGAGCAGTTCTTC.